The T cell receptor beta chain under discussion was sequenced for a study of T-cell memory formation after mild COVID-19. General study results and limits: Pre-infection memory already had some responding clones, implying cross-reactive memory joined. The study found balanced CD4/CD8 in clones contracting day 15 to 85 and a CD4+ lean in later expanders.

Regarding this clonotype: Its cognate antigen is unknown.

CDR3 length: 14 residues. Trimming stripped 5 bases from V and 2 bases from J, with 13 bases between. Germline CDR1 and CDR2: MNHEY and SMNVEV (reference sequence). After 5'RACE with constant-segment primers, TCR alpha and TCR beta cDNA libraries carrying sample barcodes and UMIs were obtained. TCRdb analysed the 5' RACE reads with MiXCR anew, one entry per CDR3 protein. In the table there are a few hundred thousand distinct CDR3 sequences, roughly 25% of which are singletons. The sequenced material came from PBMCs or a T cell subset sorted from them (not recorded which). This receptor was identified in an adult woman who had mild COVID-19 (a few samples of this study predate the infection). Cell type and time point are not known. The chain combines TRBV27 with TRBJ2-7; D unresolved. The CDR3 loop reads CASSREGRTYEQYF. DNA of the CDR3: TGTGCCAGCAGTAGGGAAGGTAGAACCTACGAGCAGTACTTC.